The 10 T cell receptor beta chains below all came from one sample that was sequenced in a study of CD8 T cells in Susac syndrome. RNA totalling roughly 0.5 to 1 ug underwent reverse transcription with random hexamers. Using its own MiXCR run on the immunoSEQ multiplex PCR reads, TCRdb lists one record per CDR3 protein. The sample holds approximately 170,000 distinct CDR3 sequences; around 94% are singletons and the top ten take 0.09% to 0.1%. Specimen: CD4+ T cells from PBMCs. These receptors all come from a human donor with multiple sclerosis.

V usage is TRBV12-3 or TRBV12-4 and J usage is TRBJ2-5; TRBD1 is a possible D gene (7 bases). The CDR3 has 22 residues. Trimming pared 0 bases from V and 0 bases from J, leaving 29 bases between. In DNA form, the CDR3 reads TGTGCCAGCAGTTTAGCGCGGGGCCAGGTCAGGCCATGGGGACAGAACCAAGAGACCCAGTACTTC. Protein: CASSLARGQVRPWGQNQETQYF.

This chain connects TRBV5-1 to TRBJ2-6; no definite D call. V was trimmed by 0 bases and J by 3 bases, leaving 7 bases between them. CDR1 SGHRS and CDR2 YFSETQ come from the germline V gene. This CDR3 comprises 15 residues. CDR3 region: CASSLEGGGANVLTF. CDR3 DNA: TGCGCCAGCAGCTTGGAGGGCGGTGGGGCCAACGTCCTGACTTTC.

The chain recombines TRBV7-2 with TRBJ2-3; the D is unclear. Trimming removed 4 bases from V and 8 bases from J, with 7 bases in between. Germline V gene sequence: CDR1 SGHTA, CDR2 FQGNSA. The CDR3 has 11 amino acids. The CDR3 DNA reads TGTGCCAGCAGCTACCCGGGTACGCAGTATTTT. Translating gives CASSYPGTQYF.

The rearrangement joins TRBV11-2 to TRBJ2-1; 12 bases agree with TRBD2. The germline gives CDR1 SGHAT, CDR2 FQNNGV. This CDR3 spans 13 amino acids. The V and J ends lost 5 bases and 15 bases, in that order; junction bases with no gene match: 8. CDR3 protein: CASSPIASGRVFF. CDR3 DNA sequence: TGTGCCAGCAGCCCGATCGCTAGCGGGAGGGTGTTCTTC.

The chain couples TRBV2 to TRBJ1-5, with TRBD1 identical over 9 bases. V lost 6 bases to trimming and J lost 9 bases; unmatched junction nucleotides: 3. Germline CDR1 and CDR2: SNHLY and FYNNEI. The CDR3 extends over 12 amino acids. Here the CDR3 DNA reads TGTGCCAGCAGGGAGGACAGGGGGCCCCAGCATTTT. It translates to CASREDRGPQHF.

J is TRBJ1-2 and V is TRBV28; the match to TRBD1 covers 9 bases. Trimming at V came to 6 bases and at J to 5 bases, leaving 7 bases not matched to a gene. Germline CDR1 and CDR2: MDHEN and SYDVKM. The CDR3 contains 14 residues. The CDR3 region has the DNA TGTGCCAGCAGCTTGGGGACAGGGAAATATGGCTACACCTTC. The encoded protein is CASSLGTGKYGYTF.

V gene TRBV7-8 combines with J gene TRBJ1-1; D perhaps matches TRBD1 (6 bases). Between the trimmed V and J ends, which lost 5 bases and 3 bases, there was a span of 10 bases. Germline lookup yields CDR1 SGHVS and CDR2 FQNEAQ. CDR3 length: 13 residues. CDR3 nucleotides: TGTGCCAGCAGCCGCCGACAGGACACTGAAGCTTTCTTT. Its translation is CASSRRQDTEAFF.

This clonotype was detected once. The V and J genes are TRBV7-2 and TRBJ2-5; the D is unclear. V was clipped by 2 bases and J by 4 bases, with 8 bases between them. The CDR3 has 13 amino acids. Germline CDR1 SGHTA, CDR2 FQGNSA. The chain's CDR3 is CASSLTTRETQYF. The DNA for the CDR3 is TGTGCCAGCAGCTTAACCACGAGAGAGACCCAGTACTTC.

This rearrangement joins TRBV29-1 to TRBJ1-5; tentatively, D is TRBD1 (5 bases). This CDR3 is built from 12 residues. The germline gives CDR1 SQVTM, CDR2 ANQGSEA. V lost 2 bases and J 7 bases, leaving 9 bases between the germline ends. Written as DNA, the CDR3 is TGCAGCGTTGAAATGGCAGGGCAGCCCCAGCATTTT. It is translated as CSVEMAGQPQHF.

The rearrangement links TRBV5-5 to TRBJ1-1, with no clear D. Trimming removed 0 bases from V and 4 bases from J, with 4 bases in between. The germline gives CDR1 SGHKS, CDR2 YYEKEE (reference sequence). The CDR3 is 12 residues long. As DNA, the CDR3 is TGTGCCAGCAGCTTGGCTTTCACTGAAGCTTTCTTT. Translated, it gives CASSLAFTEAFF.